The 12 T cell receptor beta chains given below trace back to one sample, sequenced in a study of CD8 T cells in Susac syndrome. The RNA input was about 0.5 to 1 ug, and it was reverse transcribed with random hexamers. Each CDR3 protein gets one entry after TCRdb re-called the immunoSEQ multiplex PCR reads with MiXCR. The data show 69,000 or so distinct CDR3 sequences, approximately 96% seen once. Material for sequencing was CD8+ T cells from PBMCs. These receptors originate from a human donor with multiple sclerosis.

The chain joins TRBV5-6 to TRBJ1-2; D is perhaps TRBD1 (6 bases). The germline V gene has CDR1 SGHDT and CDR2 YYEEEE. The CDR3 consists of 14 residues. With 6 bases removed from V and 7 bases from J, the gap between germline ends came to 19 bases. The CDR3 DNA sequence: TGTGCCAGCATAATAGGCTCAGGGGCGGCTGGCTACACCTTC. It is translated as CASIIGSGAAGYTF.

CDR3 in DNA: TGTGCCAGCAGTGGGGTGGTAGCGGGCACCCAAGAGACCCAGTACTTC. This translates into CASSGVVAGTQETQYF. The chain recombines TRBV2 with TRBJ2-5; the match to TRBD2 covers 7 bases. This CDR3 region has 16 residues. Germline V CDR1 and CDR2: SNHLY, FYNNEI. The ends lost 4 bases at V and 1 base at J; junction bases unmatched: 9.

This chain connects TRBV4-1 to TRBJ2-1; D is perhaps TRBD2 (6 bases). Germline assignment: CDR1 MGHRA and CDR2 YSYEKL. This CDR3 region has 15 residues. Between the trimmed V and J ends, which lost 2 bases and 10 bases, there was a span of 18 bases. The CDR3 sequence is CASSQFSRGIREQFF. In nucleotides, the CDR3 is TGCGCCAGCAGCCAATTTTCGCGGGGAATCCGGGAGCAGTTCTTC.

The rearrangement joins TRBV27 to TRBJ2-5; 10 bases are shared with TRBD2. The V and J ends lost 5 bases and 1 base, in that order; junction bases with no gene match: 7. The CDR3 consists of 16 residues. From germline, CDR1 is MNHEY and CDR2 SMNVEV (reference sequence). CDR3 in DNA: TGTGCCAGCAGTCAAACTAGCGGGGCGTCCCAAGAGACCCAGTACTTC. This translates into CASSQTSGASQETQYF.

The chain employs TRBV24-1 and TRBJ2-1; 8 bases line up with TRBD1. The CDR3 is 21 residues long. J gave up 0 bases and V 4 bases, and 19 bases lay outside the gene matches. Germline CDR1 KGHDR, CDR2 SFDVKD. This CDR3 reads CATSEEDRAGLAVRSYNEQFF. CDR3 nucleotide sequence: TGTGCCACCAGTGAAGAGGACAGGGCCGGCCTAGCAGTACGCTCCTACAATGAGCAGTTCTTC.

The rearrangement joins TRBV27 to TRBJ2-7; 7 bases match TRBD2. Germline V gene data show CDR1 as MNHEY and CDR2 as SMNVEV (reference sequence). The ends lost 5 bases at V and 5 bases at J; junction bases unmatched: 6. The CDR3 loop spans 13 amino acids. The CDR3, as DNA: TGTGCCAGCAGTGGCCGGGACTACCACGAGCAGTACTTC. The encoded protein is CASSGRDYHEQYF.

This rearrangement joins TRBV7-9 to TRBJ2-5; TRBD1 agrees at 10 bases. Germline lookup yields CDR1 SEHNR and CDR2 FQNEAQ (reference sequence). The CDR3 is 14 residues long. V lost 4 bases and J lost 5; bases outside the gene matches: 4. CDR3 loop: CASSSTGGVETQYF. In nucleotides, the CDR3 is TGTGCCAGCAGCTCGACAGGGGGCGTGGAGACCCAGTACTTC.

The genes are TRBV2 and TRBJ2-7; the D is unclear. The CDR3 is made up of 13 amino acids. Germline CDR1 is SNHLY and CDR2 is FYNNEI. V was pared by 6 bases and J by 3 bases, with 12 bases between. The CDR3 region is CASRVFLGYEQYF. CDR3 nucleotides: TGTGCCAGCAGAGTTTTTCTAGGCTACGAGCAGTACTTC.

This clonotype came up once. The J gene is TRBJ1-5, the V gene TRBV6-2 or TRBV6-3; maybe TRBD1 (5 bases). V was shortened by 7 bases and J by 6 bases, with 16 bases between the two germline ends. There are 14 residues in the CDR3. The germline V gene encodes CDR1 MNHEY and CDR2 SVGEGT. The CDR3 DNA reads TGTGCCAGCACCCAGCGGGGCGACGGTCAGCCCCAGCATTTT. This encodes CASTQRGDGQPQHF.

This sequence joins TRBV6-5 and TRBJ2-3; D ambiguous. V lost 0 bases and J lost 5, with 12 bases in between. Germline V gene sequence: CDR1 MNHEY, CDR2 SVGAGI. The CDR3 is made up of 15 amino acids. The CDR3 bases are TGTGCCAGCAGTTACTCGATGGACGCCGGAGATACGCAGTATTTT. This translates into CASSYSMDAGDTQYF.

This chain connects TRBV7-9 to TRBJ2-2; 12 bases are shared with TRBD2. CDR1 is SEHNR, CDR2 FQNEAQ, per germline (reference sequence). This CDR3 comprises 16 residues. The chain's CDR3 is CGRPASGREGTGELFF. The DNA of the CDR3 is TGTGGCCGCCCGGCTAGCGGGAGGGAAGGCACCGGGGAGCTGTTTTTT.

V gene TRBV28 combines with J gene TRBJ1-1, with D maybe TRBD1 (5 bases). This CDR3 comprises 13 residues. V gave up 5 bases and J gave up 4 bases, with 11 bases separating them. The germline CDR1 and CDR2 sequences are MDHEN and SYDVKM. The CDR3 DNA follows: TGTGCCAGCAGTCTCGACAGCACCACTGAAGCTTTCTTT. It is translated as CASSLDSTTEAFF.